This TCR beta chain came from a study of cytomegalovirus exposure and HLA in healthy donors. The PCR contained 60 Vbeta and 13 Jbeta primers. Libraries were prepared by immunoSEQ multiplex PCR; TCRdb keeps only in-frame clonotypes and omits some of them. There are 80,000 or so clones in the sample; around 68% occur only once, and about a fifth lies in the top ten. The CDR3 has 14 residues. CDR1 is LGHNA and CDR2 is YNFKEQ in the germline V gene. Trimming took off 1 base at V and 7 bases at J, with 10 bases between the two ends. The V gene is TRBV4-2, the J gene TRBJ1-4; TRBD1 is a possible D gene (5 bases). Sequenced input: PBMCs. The TCR comes from a young man in good health and CMV-seropositive. In DNA, the CDR3 is TGTGCCAGCAGCCAAGGACAGTGGTCTGAAAAACTGTTTTTT. It encodes CASSQGQWSEKLFF.